These 25 T cell receptor beta chains came from one sample sequenced in a study of sequential checkpoint blockade in melanoma. Libraries were prepared by immunoSEQ multiplex PCR; TCRdb keeps only in-frame clonotypes and omits some of them. Of 15,000 to 20,000 clones in the sample, roughly 70% are singletons; the top ten hold roughly 12%. Specified treatment: randomized to nivolumab then ipilimumab (arm A) or the reverse (arm B). This specimen consisted of CD8+ T cells sorted from blood (inferred from file names), obtained from a patient given nivolumab and ipilimumab in sequence. These receptors all come from a human donor with melanoma.

This chain links TRBV11-3 with TRBJ2-7, with 8 bases fitting TRBD1. The V segment lost 0 bases and the J segment 6 bases; nucleotides outside the gene matches: 10. Germline CDR1 is SGHNT and CDR2 is YENEEA. This CDR3 is built from 16 residues. In nucleotides, the CDR3 is TGTGCCAGCAGCTTAGAACCAGGGGGCGCAGGCACCGAGCAGTACTTC. This sequence encodes CASSLEPGGAGTEQYF.

V gene TRBV4-1 combines with J gene TRBJ1-1; 8 bases line up with TRBD1. V lost 3 bases and J lost 4; bases outside the gene matches: 4. Germline V gives CDR1 MGHRA, CDR2 YSYEKL. This CDR3 is built from 14 residues. For the CDR3, the DNA is TGCGCCAGCAGCCAGACAGGGGAGGGCACTGAAGCTTTCTTT. It is translated as CASSQTGEGTEAFF.

The chain employs TRBV11-3 and TRBJ2-3; 8 nucleotides align to TRBD2. Germline V gene data show CDR1 as SGHNT and CDR2 as YENEEA. CDR3 length equals 15 residues. The trim removed 4 bases at V and 5 bases at J, leaving 8 bases unmatched. CDR3 nucleotides: TGTGCCAGCAGCTCCTATAGCGGGACGGGAGATACGCAGTATTTT. It codes for CASSSYSGTGDTQYF.

The CDR3 DNA reads TGTGCCAGCAGTCCCAGGGCTAGCGGGACAGATACGCAGTATTTT. Translation gives CASSPRASGTDTQYF. The chain is built from TRBV28 and TRBJ2-3, with 8 bases lining up with TRBD2. V was clipped by 5 bases and J by 3 bases; unmatched bases: 7. The CDR3 has 15 amino acids. CDR1 and CDR2 from the germline V gene are MDHEN and SYDVKM.

The chain joins TRBV2 to TRBJ2-7; TRBD2 might be the D (6 bases). The CDR3 is made up of 14 amino acids. Trimming left V 4 bases short and J 2 bases short, with 12 bases between. Germline assignment: CDR1 SNHLY and CDR2 FYNNEI. The CDR3, as DNA: TGTGCCAGCAGTGTTGGGGAGGTCCCCTACGAGCAGTACTTC. This translates into CASSVGEVPYEQYF.

This clone was observed a single time. The chain recombines TRBV7-3 with TRBJ2-1; 11 bases align to TRBD2. Losses at the gene ends were 11 bases for V and 8 bases for J; bases not matched to a gene: 17. The CDR3 extends over 16 amino acids. Germline V gene lookup returns CDR1 SGHTA and CDR2 FQGTGA. The CDR3: CAEHGPTSGNCDEQFF. CDR3 sequence (DNA): TGTGCCGAGCATGGGCCGACTAGCGGGAACTGCGATGAGCAGTTCTTC. The variable domain in full, completed from reference TRBV7-3 and TRBJ2-1, reads GAGVSQTPSNKVTEKGKYVELRCDPISGHTALYWYRQSLGQGPEFLIYFQGTGAADDSGLPNDRFFAVRPEGSVSTLKIQRTERGDSAVYLCAEHGPTSGNCDEQFFGPGTRLTVL.

This chain links TRBV11-3 with TRBJ1-1, with D perhaps matching TRBD1 (6 bases). Trimming shortened V by 0 bases and J by 8 bases, and 16 bases separated the two germline ends. The CDR3 is 15 amino acids. Per germline, CDR1 SGHNT and CDR2 YENEEA. CDR3: CASSLDRGARREAFF. For the CDR3, the DNA is TGTGCCAGCAGCTTAGATCGGGGGGCGCGTCGGGAAGCTTTCTTT.

The genes are TRBV4-3 and TRBJ2-5; D is ambiguous. V lost 6 bases to trimming and J lost 4 bases, with 15 bases between them. Germline loops: CDR1 LGHNA, CDR2 YSLEER. CDR3 size: 14 residues. The CDR3 reads CASSRRLIPETQYF. The CDR3 nucleotides read TGCGCCAGCAGTCGGCGGCTAATACCAGAGACCCAGTACTTC.

The genes are TRBV7-9 and TRBJ2-1, with D uncertain. Trimming removed 5 bases from V and 6 bases from J, with 11 bases in between. This CDR3 is built from 13 residues. Germline CDR1 and CDR2: SEHNR and FQNEAQ (reference sequence). This CDR3 reads CASSPPTGNEQFF. CDR3 bases: TGTGCCAGCAGCCCCCCCACCGGCAATGAGCAGTTCTTC.

The chain has TRBV19 and TRBJ2-2; D remains ambiguous. CDR1 and CDR2 from the germline V gene are LNHDA and SQIVND (reference sequence). The CDR3 runs to 15 residues. V was trimmed by 3 bases and J by 2 bases, leaving 10 bases between them. The CDR3 loop is CASSIIQVNTGELFF. The DNA of the CDR3 is TGTGCCAGTAGTATTATCCAGGTCAACACCGGGGAGCTGTTTTTT.

The sample holds a few counts of this clone. The CDR3 loop is CAWSPMLGGTEAFF. CDR3 nucleotides: TGTGCCTGGAGTCCTATGTTGGGGGGCACTGAAGCTTTCTTT. The V call is TRBV30, the J call TRBJ1-1; maybe TRBD1 (5 bases). The CDR3 contains 14 residues. The V and J ends lost 2 bases and 4 bases respectively, with 14 bases between them. Per germline, CDR1 GTSNPN and CDR2 SVGIG (reference sequence).

This chain uses TRBV9 with TRBJ1-2; D gene ambiguous. The V end was cut by 0 bases, the J end by 0 bases, with 15 bases between. CDR1 is SGDLS and CDR2 is YYNGEE in the germline V gene. This CDR3 has 17 residues. The CDR3 region has the DNA TGTGCCAGCAGCGTAGTTGATTCCGGGTCTACTAACTATGGCTACACCTTC. Translating gives CASSVVDSGSTNYGYTF.

The V and J genes are TRBV11-3 and TRBJ2-2; D gene uncertain. CDR3 length equals 12 residues. Trimming removed 7 bases at V and 4 bases at J, with 7 bases between. Germline V gene data show CDR1 as SGHNT and CDR2 as YENEEA. Here the CDR3 DNA reads TGTGCCAGCACCCGTAGCACCGGGGAGCTGTTTTTT. Residues: CASTRSTGELFF.

The chain recombines TRBV9 with TRBJ1-1, with TRBD1 as a possible D gene (6 bases). Per the germline V gene, CDR1 is SGDLS and CDR2 is YYNGEE. The CDR3 contains 15 residues. V lost 6 bases and J lost 3, with 18 bases in between. The CDR3 spells CASTSAGAGDTEAFF. The DNA of the CDR3 is TGTGCCAGCACTTCCGCGGGGGCCGGGGACACTGAAGCTTTCTTT.

This chain joins TRBV6-5 and TRBJ2-7, with 7 bases matching TRBD1. V lost 8 bases, J lost 4 bases, and 14 bases stayed unmatched. The CDR3 sequence is 15 residues long. Germline CDR1 and CDR2: MNHEY and SVGAGI. The CDR3 reads CASLRRWDSLYEQYF. The CDR3 DNA reads as TGTGCCAGCCTTAGAAGATGGGACAGCCTATACGAGCAGTACTTC.

This chain connects TRBV6-6 to TRBJ2-7, with 13 bases fitting TRBD2. The CDR3 extends over 15 amino acids. V lost 6 bases, J lost 2 bases, and 4 bases stayed unmatched. Germline CDR1 and CDR2: MNHNY and SVGAGI (reference sequence). CDR3 sequence (DNA): TGTGCCAGCAGACTAGGGACTAGCGGGGCCTACGAGCAGTACTTC. Protein: CASRLGTSGAYEQYF.

The chain has TRBV27 and TRBJ2-7; TRBD2 matches at 8 bases. CDR1 and CDR2 (germline): MNHEY, SMNVEV (reference sequence). V was clipped by 3 bases and J by 3 bases; unmatched bases: 10. The CDR3 consists of 16 residues. The CDR3 coding sequence is TGTGCCAGCAGTTTCCTCGGAGTAGCGGGAATCTACGAGCAGTACTTC. It codes for CASSFLGVAGIYEQYF.

The chain is built from TRBV4-3 and TRBJ2-7; D ambiguous. There are 14 residues in the CDR3. Between the trimmed V and J ends, which lost 0 bases and 2 bases, there was a span of 8 bases. In germline, CDR1 is LGHNA, CDR2 YSLEER. CDR3 region: CASSQEPGPYEQYF. In nucleotides, the CDR3 is TGCGCCAGCAGCCAAGAACCAGGCCCCTACGAGCAGTACTTC.

A few counts support this clone. The J gene is TRBJ1-2, the V gene TRBV6-5, with D possibly matching TRBD1 (6 bases). The CDR3 covers 15 residues. Germline values: CDR1 MNHEY, CDR2 SVGAGI. The V end was cut by 6 bases, the J end by 4 bases, with 18 bases between. In DNA, the CDR3 is TGTGCCAGCAGCCAGGGGCCTACTGAGATCTATGGCTACACCTTC. Residues: CASSQGPTEIYGYTF.

In its sample, this clone was seen a few times. The J gene is TRBJ2-4, the V gene TRBV5-5; 8 bases agree with TRBD1. This CDR3 contains 13 residues. Germline V lookup: CDR1 SGHKS, CDR2 YYEKEE (reference sequence). With 4 bases clipped from V and 8 bases from J, the junction kept 5 bases outside the gene matches. As DNA, the CDR3 is TGTGCCAGCAGCCACGGACAGGGCGACATTCAGTACTTC. Its translation is CASSHGQGDIQYF.

In regard to this clone: At one end, the junction sequence differs from germline, possibly due to a read error. The chain has TRBV6-1 and TRBJ2-5; D unclear. The CDR3 spans 14 residues. Germline CDR1 reads MNHNS; CDR2 reads SASEGT. The CDR3: CASIEGFYQETQYF. The CDR3 region has the DNA TGTGCCAGCATTGAAGGTTTCTACCAAGAGACCCAGTACTTC.

This rearrangement joins TRBV13 to TRBJ2-7; 13 bases agree with TRBD2. CDR3 length: 15 residues. Unmatched junction bases numbered 3, after V lost 5 bases and J lost 2 bases. Looked up from germline, CDR1 is PRHDT and CDR2 is FYEKMQ (reference sequence). CDR3 protein: CASSLTSGGAYEQYF. CDR3 DNA: TGTGCCAGCAGCCTAACTAGCGGGGGGGCCTACGAGCAGTACTTC.

This rearrangement joins TRBV14 to TRBJ2-3, with D perhaps TRBD2 (6 bases). This CDR3 is built from 14 residues. V lost 4 bases to trimming and J lost 0 bases, with 8 bases between them. The germline V gene encodes CDR1 SGHDN and CDR2 FVKESK. The CDR3 loop reads CASSLAASTDTQYF. CDR3 nucleotides: TGTGCCAGCAGCCTAGCGGCCAGCACAGATACGCAGTATTTT.

V is TRBV4-3 and J is TRBJ2-7; 11 bases are shared with TRBD2. The CDR3 covers 15 residues. The germline V gene has CDR1 LGHNA and CDR2 YSLEER. V lost 3 bases, J lost 0 bases, and 1 base stayed unmatched. The CDR3 sequence is CASSQGLAASYEQYF. The CDR3 DNA sequence: TGCGCCAGCAGCCAGGGACTAGCGGCCTCCTACGAGCAGTACTTC.

This clone has a handful of counts. The genes are TRBV11-2 and TRBJ2-1, with D maybe TRBD1 (6 bases). Germline V gene data show CDR1 as SGHAT and CDR2 as FQNNGV. The CDR3 covers 14 residues. With 1 base removed from V and 8 bases from J, the gap between germline ends came to 12 bases. CDR3 residues: CASSLGQGWYEQFF. Written as DNA, the CDR3 is TGTGCCAGCAGCTTAGGGCAGGGGTGGTATGAGCAGTTCTTC.